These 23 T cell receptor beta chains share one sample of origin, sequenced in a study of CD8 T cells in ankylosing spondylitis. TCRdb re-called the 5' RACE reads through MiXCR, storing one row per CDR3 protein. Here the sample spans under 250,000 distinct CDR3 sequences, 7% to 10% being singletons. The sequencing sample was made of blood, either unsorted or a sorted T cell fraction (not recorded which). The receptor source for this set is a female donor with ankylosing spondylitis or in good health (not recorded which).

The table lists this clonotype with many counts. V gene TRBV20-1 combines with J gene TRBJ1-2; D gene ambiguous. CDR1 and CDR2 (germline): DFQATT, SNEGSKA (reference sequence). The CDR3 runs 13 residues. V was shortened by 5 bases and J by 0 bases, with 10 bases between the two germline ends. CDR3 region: CSAPGGANYGYTF. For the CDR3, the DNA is TGCAGTGCTCCCGGAGGAGCTAACTATGGCTACACCTTC.

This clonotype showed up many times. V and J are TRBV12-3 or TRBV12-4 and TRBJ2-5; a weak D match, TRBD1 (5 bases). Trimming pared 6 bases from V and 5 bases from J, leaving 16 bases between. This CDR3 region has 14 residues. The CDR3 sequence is CASSQLRVSETQYF. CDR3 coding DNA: TGTGCCAGCAGCCAACTCAGGGTATCCGAGACCCAGTACTTC.

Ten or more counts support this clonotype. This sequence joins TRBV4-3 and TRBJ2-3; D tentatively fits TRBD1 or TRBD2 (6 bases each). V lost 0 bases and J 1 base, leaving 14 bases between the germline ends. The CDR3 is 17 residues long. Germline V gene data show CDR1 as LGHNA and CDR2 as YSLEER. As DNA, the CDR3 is TGCGCCAGCAGCCAAGAGGGGGGCAGCGGAGGCACAGATACGCAGTATTTT. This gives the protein CASSQEGGSGGTDTQYF.

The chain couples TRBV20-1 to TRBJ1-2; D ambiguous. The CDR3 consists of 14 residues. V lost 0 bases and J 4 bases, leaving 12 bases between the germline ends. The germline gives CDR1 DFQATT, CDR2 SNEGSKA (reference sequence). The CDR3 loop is CSARDALAVYGYTF. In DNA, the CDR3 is TGCAGTGCTAGAGATGCTCTGGCGGTCTATGGCTACACCTTC.

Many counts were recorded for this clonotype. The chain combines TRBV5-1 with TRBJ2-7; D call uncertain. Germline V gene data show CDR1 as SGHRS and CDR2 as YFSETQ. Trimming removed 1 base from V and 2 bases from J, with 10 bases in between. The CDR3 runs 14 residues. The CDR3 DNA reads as TGCGCCAGCAGCTTGAGGACGGGTCCCTACGAGCAGTACTTC. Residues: CASSLRTGPYEQYF.

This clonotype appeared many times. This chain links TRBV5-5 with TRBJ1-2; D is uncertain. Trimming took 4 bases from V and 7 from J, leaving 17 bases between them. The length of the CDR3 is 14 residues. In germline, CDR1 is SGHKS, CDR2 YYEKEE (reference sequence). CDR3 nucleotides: TGTGCCAGCAGCCCCCTGACTGCGTGGGGTGGCTACACCTTC. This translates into CASSPLTAWGGYTF. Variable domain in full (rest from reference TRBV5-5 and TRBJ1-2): DAGVTQSPTHLIKTRGQQVTLRCSPISGHKSVSWYQQVLGQGPQFIFQYYEKEERGRGNFPDRFSARQFPNYSSELNVNALLLGDSALYLCASSPLTAWGGYTFGSGTRLTVV.

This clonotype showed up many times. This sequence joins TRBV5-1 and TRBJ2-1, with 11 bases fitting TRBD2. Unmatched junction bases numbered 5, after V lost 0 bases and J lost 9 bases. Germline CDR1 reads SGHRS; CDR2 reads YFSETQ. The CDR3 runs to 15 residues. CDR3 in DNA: TGCGCCAGCAGCTTGGCTATAGCGGGAGGGATTGAGCAGTTCTTC. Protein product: CASSLAIAGGIEQFF.

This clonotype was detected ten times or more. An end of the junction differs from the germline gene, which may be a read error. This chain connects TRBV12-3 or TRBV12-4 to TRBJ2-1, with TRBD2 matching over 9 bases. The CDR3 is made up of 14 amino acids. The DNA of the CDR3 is TGTGCCAGCAGTTTAGCGTCGGCGGGAGGGCCTCGGATCTTC. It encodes CASSLASAGGPRIF.

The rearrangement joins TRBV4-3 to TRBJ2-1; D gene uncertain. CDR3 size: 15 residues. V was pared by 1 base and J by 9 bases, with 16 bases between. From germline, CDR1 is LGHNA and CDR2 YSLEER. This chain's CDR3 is CASSQVTGRMGEQFF. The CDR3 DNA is TGCGCCAGCAGCCAAGTAACCGGACGGATGGGTGAGCAGTTCTTC.

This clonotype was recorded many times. DNA of the CDR3: TGCAGTGCTAGAGATCCGGGGAGCTCCTATAATTCACCCCTCCACTTT. It specifies CSARDPGSSYNSPLHF. The rearrangement joins TRBV20-1 to TRBJ1-6; D gene ambiguous. This CDR3 has 16 residues. Germline V gene data show CDR1 as DFQATT and CDR2 as SNEGSKA (reference sequence). The ends were cut back, 0 bases at V and 0 bases at J, with 9 bases in the middle.

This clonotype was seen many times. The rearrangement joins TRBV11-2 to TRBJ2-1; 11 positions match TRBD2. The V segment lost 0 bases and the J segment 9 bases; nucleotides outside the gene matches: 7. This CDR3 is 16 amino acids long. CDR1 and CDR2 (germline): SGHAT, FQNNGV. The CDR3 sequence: CASSLEVAGGFSEQFF. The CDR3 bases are TGTGCCAGCAGCTTAGAGGTAGCGGGAGGGTTTAGTGAGCAGTTCTTC.

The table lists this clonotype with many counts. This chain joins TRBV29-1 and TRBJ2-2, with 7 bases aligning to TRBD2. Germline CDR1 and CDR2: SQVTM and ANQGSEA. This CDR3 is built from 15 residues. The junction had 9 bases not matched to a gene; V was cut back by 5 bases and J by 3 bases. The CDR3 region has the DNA TGCAGCGTTAGTGGGGTCGGGAGGTACACCGGGGAGCTGTTTTTT. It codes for CSVSGVGRYTGELFF.

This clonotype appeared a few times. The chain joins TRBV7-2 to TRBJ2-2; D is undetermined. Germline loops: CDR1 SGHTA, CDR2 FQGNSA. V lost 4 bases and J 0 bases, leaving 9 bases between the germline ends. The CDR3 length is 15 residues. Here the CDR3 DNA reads TGTGCCAGCAGCTCCCTCCCGCCGAACACCGGGGAGCTGTTTTTT. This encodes CASSSLPPNTGELFF.

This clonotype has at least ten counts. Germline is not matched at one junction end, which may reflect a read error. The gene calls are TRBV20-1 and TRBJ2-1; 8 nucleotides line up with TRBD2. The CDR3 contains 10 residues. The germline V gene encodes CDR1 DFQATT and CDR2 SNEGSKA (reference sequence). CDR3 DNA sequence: TGCAGTGCACTTGCGGGAGGCCAGGTCTTC. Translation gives CSALAGGQVF.

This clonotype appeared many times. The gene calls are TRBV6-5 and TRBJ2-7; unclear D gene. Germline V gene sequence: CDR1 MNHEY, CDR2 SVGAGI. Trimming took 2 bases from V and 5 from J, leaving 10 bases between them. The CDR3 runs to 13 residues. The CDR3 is CASSYSGSDEQYF. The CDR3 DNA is TGTGCCAGCAGTTACAGTGGGTCCGACGAGCAGTACTTC.

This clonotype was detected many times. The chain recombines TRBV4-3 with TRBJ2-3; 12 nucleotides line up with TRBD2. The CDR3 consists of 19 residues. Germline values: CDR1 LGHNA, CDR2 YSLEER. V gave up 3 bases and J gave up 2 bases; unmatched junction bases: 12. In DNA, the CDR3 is TGCGCCAGCAGCCAGCATGCGCTACTAGCGGGAGGCCCCACAGATACGCAGTATTTT. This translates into CASSQHALLAGGPTDTQYF.

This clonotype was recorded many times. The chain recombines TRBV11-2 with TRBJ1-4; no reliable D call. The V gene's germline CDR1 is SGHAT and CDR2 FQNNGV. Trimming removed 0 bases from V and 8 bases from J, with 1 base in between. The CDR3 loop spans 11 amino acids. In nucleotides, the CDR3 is TGTGCCAGCAGCTTAGAGGAAAAACTGTTTTTT. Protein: CASSLEEKLFF.

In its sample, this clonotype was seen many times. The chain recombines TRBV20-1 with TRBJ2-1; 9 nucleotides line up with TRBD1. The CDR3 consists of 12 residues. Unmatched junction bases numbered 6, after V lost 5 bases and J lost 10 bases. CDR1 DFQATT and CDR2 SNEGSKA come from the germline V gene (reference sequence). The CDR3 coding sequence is TGCAGTGCTGAGGGACAGGGCAGGGAGCAGTTCTTC. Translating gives CSAEGQGREQFF.

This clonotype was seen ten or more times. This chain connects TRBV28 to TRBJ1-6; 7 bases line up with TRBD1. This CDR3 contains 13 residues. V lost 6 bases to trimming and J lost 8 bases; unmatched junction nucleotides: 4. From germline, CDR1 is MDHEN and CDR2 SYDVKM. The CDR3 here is CASRKQGHSPLHF. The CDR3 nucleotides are TGTGCCAGCAGGAAACAGGGGCATTCACCCCTCCACTTT.

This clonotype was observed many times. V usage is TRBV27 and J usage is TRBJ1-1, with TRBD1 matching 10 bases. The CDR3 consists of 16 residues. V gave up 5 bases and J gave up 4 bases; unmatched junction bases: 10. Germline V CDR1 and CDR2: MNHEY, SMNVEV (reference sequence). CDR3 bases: TGTGCCAGCAGTCCCGGGACAGGGGTGTTCGCCACTGAAGCTTTCTTT. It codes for CASSPGTGVFATEAFF.

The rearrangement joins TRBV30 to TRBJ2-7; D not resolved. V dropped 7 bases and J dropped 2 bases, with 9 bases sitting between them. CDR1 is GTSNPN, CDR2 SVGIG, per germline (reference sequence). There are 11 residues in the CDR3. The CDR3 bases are TGTGCCTCCGGTGGAACCTACGAGCAGTACTTC. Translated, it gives CASGGTYEQYF. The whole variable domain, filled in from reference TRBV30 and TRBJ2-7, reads SQTIHQWPATLVQPVGSPLSLECTVEGTSNPNLYWYRQAAGRGLQLLFYSVGIGQISSEVPQNLSASRPQDRQFILSSKKLLLSDSGFYLCASGGTYEQYFGPGTRLTVT.

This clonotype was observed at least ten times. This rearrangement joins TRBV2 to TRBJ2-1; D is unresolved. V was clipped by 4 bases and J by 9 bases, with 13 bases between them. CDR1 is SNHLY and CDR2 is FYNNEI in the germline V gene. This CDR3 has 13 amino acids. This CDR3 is CASSVAVTVEQFF. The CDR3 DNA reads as TGTGCCAGCAGTGTGGCGGTCACTGTTGAGCAGTTCTTC.

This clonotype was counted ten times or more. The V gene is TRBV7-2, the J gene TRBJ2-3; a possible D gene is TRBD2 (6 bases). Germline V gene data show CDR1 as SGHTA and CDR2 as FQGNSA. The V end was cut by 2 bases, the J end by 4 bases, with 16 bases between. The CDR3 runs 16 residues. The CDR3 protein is CASSLRPGLGSDTQYF. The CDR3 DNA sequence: TGTGCCAGCAGCTTACGGCCGGGACTGGGTTCAGATACGCAGTATTTT.